The 24 T cell receptor beta chains listed next were all sequenced from one sample in a study of T cell repertoires in cytomegalovirus infection. Antigens of these TCRs are unknown. TCRdb reprocessed the reads via MiXCR and lists one record per CDR3 protein. The sample has around 800,000 distinct CDR3 sequences, approximately 32% seen once. The material sequenced was cultured CD8+ T cells from PBMCs, taken from culture after CMV antigen stimulation. Receptors were obtained from a human donor in good health (CMV status not recorded). Some clones in this sample may be carry-over from other donors' samples.

The chain links TRBV10-3 to TRBJ2-1; the match to TRBD2 covers 7 bases. Trimming removed 10 bases from V and 7 bases from J; junction bases left unmatched: 16. Germline CDR1 reads ENHRY; CDR2 reads SYGVKD. The CDR3 has 15 residues. CDR3 region: CATDSGRGLGNEQFF. In DNA, the CDR3 is TGTGCCACGGATAGCGGGCGGGGTTTGGGGAATGAGCAGTTCTTC.

The chain recombines TRBV7-9 with TRBJ1-5; 7 positions agree with TRBD1. The CDR3 totals 12 residues. The germline gives CDR1 SEHNR, CDR2 FQNEAQ (reference sequence). Trimming took 2 bases from V and 9 from J; bases not matched to a gene: 1. The CDR3 loop is CASSLQGGPQHF. The CDR3 coding sequence is TGTGCCAGCAGCTTACAGGGGGGGCCCCAGCATTTT.

The chain employs TRBV6-1 and TRBJ2-1; D is undetermined. The CDR3 covers 14 residues. V lost 4 bases to trimming and J lost 3 bases, with 10 bases between them. The V gene's germline CDR1 is MNHNS and CDR2 SASEGT. The CDR3 region is CASSGPPHYNEQFF. CDR3 in DNA: TGTGCCAGCAGTGGACCGCCGCACTACAATGAGCAGTTCTTC.

This clonotype has ten or more counts. This chain connects TRBV7-8 to TRBJ1-1; 7 nucleotides match TRBD1. Germline lookup yields CDR1 SGHVS and CDR2 FQNEAQ. The junction had 7 bases not matched to a gene; V was cut back by 5 bases and J by 4 bases. The CDR3 is 14 amino acids. The CDR3 coding sequence is TGTGCCAGCAGCCCGGAAAACAGGGGCACTGAAGCTTTCTTT. It specifies CASSPENRGTEAFF.

The chain is built from TRBV24-1 and TRBJ2-1; possible D gene TRBD1, 6 bases. This CDR3 region has 14 residues. V was cut by 0 bases and J by 6 bases, with 8 bases left in between. Germline-derived CDR1 and CDR2 are KGHDR and SFDVKD. CDR3: CATSDLAGVNEQFF. CDR3 nucleotide sequence: TGTGCCACCAGTGATTTGGCAGGGGTCAATGAGCAGTTCTTC.

This clonotype was found a few times. The chain recombines TRBV7-9 with TRBJ1-1, with D perhaps matching TRBD1 (5 bases). This CDR3 is 13 amino acids long. Trimming removed 5 bases from V and 4 bases from J, with 11 bases in between. The V gene's germline CDR1 is SEHNR and CDR2 FQNEAQ (reference sequence). The CDR3 sequence is CASSPDRVTEAFF. The CDR3 DNA is TGTGCCAGCAGCCCCGACAGAGTCACTGAAGCTTTCTTT.

This clonotype appeared a few times. The chain employs TRBV6-6 and TRBJ2-3, with D possibly TRBD1 on 6 matching bases. The V end lost 2 bases, the J end lost 3 bases, and 12 bases lay between the germline ends. Germline loops: CDR1 MNHNY, CDR2 SVGAGI (reference sequence). The CDR3 covers 15 residues. The CDR3 sequence: CASSYPGTFTDTQYF. For the CDR3, the DNA is TGTGCCAGCAGTTACCCCGGGACATTTACAGATACGCAGTATTTT.

This clonotype was recorded many times. This sequence joins TRBV20-1 and TRBJ2-7; no clear D gene. The V gene lost 3 bases and the J gene lost 4 bases, with 10 bases spanning the gap. CDR3 length: 12 residues. Germline assignment: CDR1 DFQATT and CDR2 SNEGSKA (reference sequence). CDR3 sequence reads: CSASGPPYEQYV. The CDR3 bases are TGCAGTGCTAGCGGTCCCCCTTACGAGCAGTACGTC.

The chain joins TRBV7-9 to TRBJ2-1; D remains ambiguous. V dropped 4 bases and J dropped 1 base, with 14 bases sitting between them. The CDR3 extends over 16 amino acids. The germline CDR1 and CDR2 sequences are SEHNR and FQNEAQ (reference sequence). This CDR3 is CASSSSEWRSYNEQFF. CDR3 nucleotides: TGTGCCAGCAGCTCCTCGGAGTGGCGTTCCTACAATGAGCAGTTCTTC.

V usage is TRBV7-6 and J usage is TRBJ2-2, with 7 nucleotides matching TRBD1. J was trimmed by 6 bases and V by 0 bases; bases with no gene match: 1. CDR1 is SGHVS, CDR2 FNYEAQ, per germline. This CDR3 comprises 14 residues. DNA of the CDR3: TGTGCCAGCAGCTTAGCCGACAGGGCCGGGGAGCTGTTTTTT. Protein: CASSLADRAGELFF.

In its sample, this clonotype was seen a few times. The chain couples TRBV12-3 or TRBV12-4 to TRBJ2-7; no definite D call. Trimming removed 2 bases from V and 7 bases from J, with 18 bases in between. CDR3 size: 15 residues. CDR3 nucleotides: TGTGCCAGCAGTTTAACGGCAGGCCCCTTGGGAGAGCAGTACTTC. Protein: CASSLTAGPLGEQYF.

The chain employs TRBV27 and TRBJ2-3; no reliable D call. The ends were cut back, 8 bases at V and 6 bases at J, with 9 bases in the middle. The CDR3 runs 11 residues. Per germline, CDR1 MNHEY and CDR2 SMNVEV (reference sequence). CDR3 coding DNA: TGTGCCAGCTTTTGGGTGGATACGCAGTATTTT. Amino acid sequence: CASFWVDTQYF.

This clonotype appeared many times. The chain has TRBV18 and TRBJ1-3; 7 bases map to TRBD1. The V gene's germline CDR1 is KGHSH and CDR2 LQKENI. The V and J ends lost 4 bases and 4 bases, in that order; junction bases with no gene match: 13. The CDR3 is made up of 17 amino acids. Here the CDR3 DNA reads TGTGCCAGCTCACTGATGGACCACAGGGGTACCGGAAACACCATATATTTT. Its translation is CASSLMDHRGTGNTIYF.

The CDR3 spells CASSQEATNYGYTF. In DNA form, the CDR3 reads TGTGCCAGCAGCCAAGAAGCAACTAACTATGGCTACACCTTC. The genes are TRBV3-1 and TRBJ1-2; D is ambiguous. The CDR3 totals 14 residues. V was cut by 0 bases and J by 0 bases, with 5 bases left in between. Germline CDR1 and CDR2: LGHDT and YNNKEL (reference sequence).

This clonotype was seen only once. CDR3 protein: CASSRGTSVAYEQYF. CDR3 nucleotide sequence: TGTGCCAGCAGCCGCGGGACTAGCGTTGCCTACGAGCAGTACTTC. The V call is TRBV7-8, the J call TRBJ2-7; 10 nucleotides align to TRBD2. Per germline, CDR1 SGHVS and CDR2 FQNEAQ. Losses at the gene ends were 5 bases for V and 2 bases for J; bases not matched to a gene: 6. CDR3 length: 15 residues. Looking up the rest from reference TRBV7-8 and TRBJ2-7 gives the full variable domain: GAGVSQSPRYKVAKRGQDVALRCDPISGHVSLFWYQQALGQGPEFLTYFQNEAQLDKSGLPSDRFFAERPEGSVSTLKIQRTQQEDSAVYLCASSRGTSVAYEQYFGPGTRLTVT.

The V gene is TRBV6-4, the J gene TRBJ2-2; D remains ambiguous. The CDR3 length is 13 residues. Deletions cut 2 bases from V and 0 bases from J, with 1 base between. Germline V gene data show CDR1 as MRHNA and CDR2 as SNTAGT. Here the CDR3 DNA reads TGTGCCAGCAGTGACACGAACACCGGGGAGCTGTTTTTT. The encoded protein is CASSDTNTGELFF.

Only a few counts were recorded for this clonotype. The V gene is TRBV6-1, the J gene TRBJ2-1, with D perhaps being TRBD1 or TRBD2 (5 bases each). The CDR3 has 16 residues. The germline V gene encodes CDR1 MNHNS and CDR2 SASEGT. V was pared by 7 bases and J by 0 bases, with 16 bases between. CDR3 residues: CASMVWGSSSYNEQFF. The CDR3 DNA reads TGTGCCAGCATGGTGTGGGGGTCATCCTCCTACAATGAGCAGTTCTTC.

This clonotype was seen more than once but under ten times. The chain combines TRBV7-9 with TRBJ1-4; D gene ambiguous. In germline, CDR1 is SEHNR, CDR2 FQNEAQ (reference sequence). Between the trimmed V and J ends, which lost 11 bases and 7 bases, there was a span of 11 bases. The CDR3 spans 11 residues. This chain's CDR3 is CAFKPLEKLFF. CDR3 sequence (DNA): TGTGCCTTTAAACCTCTTGAAAAACTGTTTTTT.

This clonotype was seen many times. This chain uses TRBV7-8 with TRBJ2-1; D ambiguous. Per the germline V gene, CDR1 is SGHVS and CDR2 is FQNEAQ. The CDR3 consists of 13 residues. V dropped 5 bases and J dropped 3 bases, with 8 bases sitting between them. The CDR3 sequence is CASSPSLYNEQFF. The CDR3 DNA is TGTGCCAGCAGCCCCAGTCTCTACAATGAGCAGTTCTTC.

This clonotype appeared a few times. The chain carries TRBV7-9 and TRBJ2-7; the D gene could be TRBD1 or TRBD2 (5 bases each). The germline gives CDR1 SEHNR, CDR2 FQNEAQ (reference sequence). The CDR3 has 17 amino acids. Trimming took off 1 base at V and 3 bases at J, with 19 bases between the two ends. CDR3 sequence: CASSLDPRTTADYEQYF. As DNA, the CDR3 is TGTGCCAGCAGCTTAGACCCCCGCACGACAGCGGACTACGAGCAGTACTTC.

The chain recombines TRBV10-1 with TRBJ2-7; weak D call: TRBD1 (6 bases). CDR3 size: 15 residues. In germline, CDR1 is WNHNN, CDR2 SYGVQD (reference sequence). Deletions cut 0 bases from V and 2 bases from J, with 11 bases between. CDR3 sequence (DNA): TGCGCCAGCAGTGAGTCTGCGGACAGACCCTACGAGCAGTACTTC. It yields the protein CASSESADRPYEQYF.

This clonotype was detected only once. One base away lies a much larger clone, so this may be a sequencing read error. A read error is likely, as this CDR3 ends without the conserved phenylalanine or tryptophan. The chain uses TRBV7-2 and TRBJ2-7; 7 nucleotides align to TRBD1. The CDR3 totals 14 residues. Germline CDR1 SGHTA, CDR2 FQGNSA. V lost 7 bases to trimming and J lost 0 bases; unmatched junction nucleotides: 6. CDR3 sequence: CASKWAGGSYEQYL. The CDR3 DNA reads TGTGCCAGCAAGTGGGCAGGGGGCTCCTACGAGCAGTACTTA.

This clonotype was seen many times. The V and J genes are TRBV7-6 and TRBJ2-3; the D is unclear. CDR3 size: 13 residues. The V and J ends lost 2 bases and 2 bases respectively, with 5 bases between them. Germline loops: CDR1 SGHVS, CDR2 FNYEAQ. Here the CDR3 DNA reads TGTGCCAGCAGCTTAAGTCACACAGATACGCAGTATTTT. Translated, it gives CASSLSHTDTQYF.

V gene TRBV7-8 combines with J gene TRBJ2-5, with 8 bases identical to TRBD1. This CDR3 region has 15 residues. Trimming cost V 1 base and J 7 bases; bases outside gene matches: 8. Germline V gives CDR1 SGHVS, CDR2 FQNEAQ. The CDR3 sequence is CASSLGRGQLWTQYF. In nucleotides, the CDR3 is TGTGCCAGCAGCTTAGGCAGGGGGCAACTCTGGACCCAGTACTTC. The entire variable domain, with the rest obtained from reference TRBV7-8 and TRBJ2-5, is as follows: GAGVSQSPRYKVAKRGQDVALRCDPISGHVSLFWYQQALGQGPEFLTYFQNEAQLDKSGLPSDRFFAERPEGSVSTLKIQRTQQEDSAVYLCASSLGRGQLWTQYFGPGTRLLVL.